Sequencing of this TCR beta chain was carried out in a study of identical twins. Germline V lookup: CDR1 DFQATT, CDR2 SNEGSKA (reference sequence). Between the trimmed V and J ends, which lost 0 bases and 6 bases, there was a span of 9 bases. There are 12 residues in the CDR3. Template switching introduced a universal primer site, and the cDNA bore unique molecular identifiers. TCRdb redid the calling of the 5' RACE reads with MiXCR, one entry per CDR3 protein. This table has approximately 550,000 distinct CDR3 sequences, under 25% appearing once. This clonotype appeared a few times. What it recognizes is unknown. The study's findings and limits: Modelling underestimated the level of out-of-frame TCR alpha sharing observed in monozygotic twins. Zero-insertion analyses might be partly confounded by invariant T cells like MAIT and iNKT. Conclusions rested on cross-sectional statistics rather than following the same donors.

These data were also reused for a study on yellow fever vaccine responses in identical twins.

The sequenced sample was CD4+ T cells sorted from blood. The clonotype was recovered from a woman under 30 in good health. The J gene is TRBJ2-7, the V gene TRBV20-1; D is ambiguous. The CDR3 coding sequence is TGCAGTGCTAGAGAAGCCCAACGCGAGCAGTACTTC. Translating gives CSAREAQREQYF.